This T cell receptor (beta chain) was obtained from a study of Ad26.COV2.S vaccination and SARS-CoV-2 variants (dated by TCRdb to the early 2020s). A note on the overall study: Donors in the vaccine arm were drawn from COV1001, a multicentre, randomized, double-blind, placebo-controlled phase I-IIa trial testing Ad26.COV2.S in healthy adults. Ad26.COV2.S was administered intramuscularly at 5 x 10^10 or 1 x 10^11 viral particles, either as a single shot or as two shots given 56 days apart. The specificity and breadth of SARS-CoV-2-reactive T cell receptors after Ad26.COV2.S vaccination were assessed by TCRbeta repertoire sequencing. A total of approximately 30 samples were included in the TCR-sequenced set, comprising some 20 Ad26.COV2.S vaccine recipients, 5 placebo recipients and 8 SARS-CoV-2 convalescent individuals. Trial participants were randomized into five groups of five: low-dose or high-dose Ad26.COV2.S given once or twice, or placebo on both occasions. Throughout the experiments and outcome assessment, investigators stayed blinded to trial group allocation.

Worth noting for this clone: Its antigen specificity is not known. Qualities for individual bases were not recorded, and no much larger clone is one base off.

The research as a whole found: Vaccine and placebo recipients had comparable non-spike TCR breadth, which fits with the vaccine containing only spike. Comparing responses between vaccine doses or regimens was not something the study was powered to do. After vaccination, spike-specific CD8+ and CD4+ T cell responses were reported to show substantial breadth. Higher spike-specific TCR breadth was observed in Ad26.COV2.S recipients than in placebo recipients (P = 0.0014). The authors noted that the TCR breadth and depth analyses may have underestimated total T cell responses.

The immunoSEQ Assay was used to sequence TCRbeta CDR3 regions. After extraction, genomic DNA underwent amplification by bias-controlled multiplex PCR, followed by high-throughput sequencing. For the original study's pipeline: To quantify the absolute abundance of each unique TCRbeta CDR3 region, sequences were collapsed and filtered. T cell fraction was estimated by normalization of TCRbeta template counts to usable DNA, with usable DNA being measured through amplification of reference genes present in all nucleated cells. Repertoire TCRs were annotated as SARS-CoV-2-specific by exact matching of V gene, CDR3 amino acid sequence and J gene to a known reactive TCR set. The reference SARS-CoV-2 TCR set was derived from MIRA and filtered for enrichment in COVID-19-positive ImmuneCODE repertoires, a step that removed public or cross-reactive TCRs. Using the MIRA antigens, annotated TCRs were further analysed by specific ORF or by position within an ORF. Breadth was defined as the number of annotated unique rearrangements divided by the total number of unique productive rearrangements, and depth was defined as the summed frequency of the annotated unique rearrangements. Two-sided Wilcoxon rank-sum tests were applied when comparing TCR breadth between groups. The clones in this table, taken by TCRdb from immuneACCESS, are in-frame only. Not every clone is retained; where verified, under half of the shortfall comes from an unresolved V gene, and the cause of the rest is unknown. D and trimming were read from the DNA, whereas the V and J calls and clone size are those reported in that table. In this sample the table shows hundreds of thousands of clones, more than 80% of which occur a single time. The top ten hold about 1.5% of the sample.

Counted from cysteine to phenylalanine, this CDR3 has 12 amino acids. The DNA shown is the 36-base CDR3, in frame from base 1. Relative to germline, V is 6 bases shorter and J is 8 bases shorter, with 10 bases between their ends. Taken with the paper, the label for treatment or condition translates to: over 15 received Ad26.COV2.S at low or high dose, single or two shots; 5 received placebo; per-sample allocation not given. For vaccine and placebo recipients, the sequenced repertoires came from samples collected on day 63 after the first injection. In Cohort 1b, around 23 adults aged 18-55 years were enrolled at a single site in Boston, USA, between 29 July and 7 August 2020. Ad26.COV2.S was a replication-incompetent adenovirus type 26 vector expressing a prefusion-stabilized SARS-CoV-2 spike protein from the original Wuhan strain.

Sequenced here: peripheral blood, sampled in a trial of Ad26.COV2.S vaccine versus placebo. The V and J genes are TRBV12-3 or TRBV12-4 and TRBJ2-2; the D gene is perhaps TRBD1, on 6 matching bases. The clonotype was recovered from a person aged 18-65 years who received the Ad26.COV2.S COVID-19 vaccine or a placebo. This receptor has the CDR3 CASSPGTGELFF. The sequenced DNA: TGTGCCAGCAGCCCTGGGACAGGGGAGCTGTTTTTT.